Only a few counts were recorded for the clone carrying this T cell receptor (beta chain). Patients aged 18 to 65 had newly diagnosed hyperthyroidism that had lasted under 2 months. The data stem from a study of T cells in Graves' hyperthyroidism and ophthalmopathy. The investigators amplified TCR beta CDR3 regions from RNA transcripts. TCR CDR3 regions were first amplified by RT-PCR with HTBI primers. TCRdb reanalysed the multiplex PCR reads using MiXCR and keeps one entry per CDR3 protein. The table lists 300,000 to 350,000 distinct CDR3 sequences, around 20% of them singletons. J lost 1 base, V lost 3 bases, and 9 bases had no gene match. CDR3 length equals 16 residues. Germline CDR1 DFQATT, CDR2 SNEGSKA (reference sequence).

The sequencing input was blood. This rearrangement joins TRBV20-1 to TRBJ1-3; 7 nucleotides match TRBD1. The sequence derives from a woman in her forties or fifties with Graves' hyperthyroidism. CDR3 sequence: CSASQGVQGSGNTIYF. In nucleotides, the CDR3 is TGCAGTGCTAGTCAGGGTGTACAGGGGTCTGGAAACACCATATATTTT.